The 5 T cell receptor beta chains below all came from one sample that was sequenced in a study of blood T cells in healthy people across ages. Primed by a sample-barcoded 5' primer and a J-beta primer mix, a second PCR proceeded for about 7 to 11 cycles. From the 5' RACE reads, TCRdb called clonotypes with MiXCR, one entry per CDR3 protein. The table lists 800,000 or so distinct CDR3 sequences, approximately 25% of them singletons, with under 4.5% in the top ten. These data were likewise used in another study, on T cells of mothers and their children.

Sequencing input: blood. Receptors were obtained from a boy aged 5-17 years in good health.

This clonotype was detected a few times. The V gene is TRBV27, the J gene TRBJ1-2; D gene uncertain. Trimming pared 4 bases from V and 2 bases from J, leaving 14 bases between. Germline loops: CDR1 MNHEY, CDR2 SMNVEV (reference sequence). The length of the CDR3 is 15 residues. The CDR3 region is CASSWTGAGNYGYTF. The CDR3 region has the DNA TGTGCCAGCAGTTGGACGGGCGCCGGAAACTATGGCTACACCTTC.

In its sample, this clonotype was seen many times. V usage is TRBV28 and J usage is TRBJ2-7, with 7 bases lining up with TRBD1. This CDR3 comprises 14 residues. Germline CDR1 MDHEN, CDR2 SYDVKM. Germline trimming cut 5 bases from V and 3 bases from J; bases unmatched to any gene: 7. The CDR3 coding sequence is TGTGCCAGCAGTCCGACAGGGTCCGGCTACGAGCAGTACTTC. It encodes CASSPTGSGYEQYF. Filled out from reference TRBV28 and TRBJ2-7, the complete variable domain reads DVKVTQSSRYLVKRTGEKVFLECVQDMDHENMFWYRQDPGLGLRLIYFSYDVKMKEKGDIPEGYSVSREKKERFSLILESASTNQTSMYLCASSPTGSGYEQYFGPGTRLTVT.

The rearrangement uses TRBV12-3 or TRBV12-4 and TRBJ1-4, with D tentatively TRBD1 (6 bases). The CDR3 has 16 amino acids. V gave up 6 bases and J gave up 6 bases, with 20 bases separating them. Written as DNA, the CDR3 is TGTGCCAGCAGGCCACCCCGGGGGCGCCCAGATGAAAAACTGTTTTTT. The encoded protein is CASRPPRGRPDEKLFF.

This clonotype has a count of ten or more. The V gene is TRBV7-2, the J gene TRBJ2-7; 7 nucleotides match TRBD1. The CDR3 loop spans 15 amino acids. The germline V gene has CDR1 SGHTA and CDR2 FQGNSA. V shed 4 bases and J 1 base; nucleotides not matched to a gene: 7. The CDR3 region is CASSWDRDRSYEQYF. The CDR3 DNA sequence: TGTGCCAGCAGCTGGGACCGGGACAGATCCTACGAGCAGTACTTC.

The rearrangement uses TRBV5-1 and TRBJ1-3; D call uncertain. Germline lookup yields CDR1 SGHRS and CDR2 YFSETQ. There are 15 residues in the CDR3. V was pared by 1 base and J by 6 bases, with 14 bases between. CDR3 nucleotides: TGCGCCAGCAGCTTGTCGGGGTTCGGGGAAAACACCATATATTTT. Encoded protein: CASSLSGFGENTIYF.